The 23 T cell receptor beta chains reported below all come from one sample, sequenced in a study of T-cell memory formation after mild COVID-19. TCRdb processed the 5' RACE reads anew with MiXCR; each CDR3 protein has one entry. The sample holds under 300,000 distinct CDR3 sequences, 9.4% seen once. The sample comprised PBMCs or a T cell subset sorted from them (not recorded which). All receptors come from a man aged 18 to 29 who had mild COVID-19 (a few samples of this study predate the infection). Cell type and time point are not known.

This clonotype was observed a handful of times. DNA for the CDR3: TGCAGCGTCGGAACCTACGAGCAGTACTTC. Amino acids: CSVGTYEQYF. The chain combines TRBV29-1 with TRBJ2-7, with no clear D. This CDR3 region has 10 residues. V was pared by 6 bases and J by 2 bases, with 5 bases between. Per the germline V gene, CDR1 is SQVTM and CDR2 is ANQGSEA.

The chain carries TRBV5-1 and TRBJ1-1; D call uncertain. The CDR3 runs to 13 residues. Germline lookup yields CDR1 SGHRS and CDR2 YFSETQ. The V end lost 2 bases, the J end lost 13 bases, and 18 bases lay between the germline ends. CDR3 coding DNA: TGCGCCAGCAGCTTAAGAGGGCCCGATACGGTTTTCTTT. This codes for CASSLRGPDTVFF.

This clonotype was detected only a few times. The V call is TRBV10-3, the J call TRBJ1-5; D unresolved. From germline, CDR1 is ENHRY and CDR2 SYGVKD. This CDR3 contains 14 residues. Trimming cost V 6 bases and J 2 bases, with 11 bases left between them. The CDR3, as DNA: TGTGCCATCAGCGACGGGATGGGCAATCAGCCCCAGCATTTT. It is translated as CAISDGMGNQPQHF.

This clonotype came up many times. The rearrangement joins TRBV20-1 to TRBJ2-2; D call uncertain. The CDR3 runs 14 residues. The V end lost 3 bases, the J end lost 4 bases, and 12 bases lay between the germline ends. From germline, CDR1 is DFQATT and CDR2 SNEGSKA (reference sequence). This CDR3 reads CSARNQRGTGELFF. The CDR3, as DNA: TGCAGTGCTAGGAACCAGCGTGGCACCGGGGAGCTGTTTTTT.

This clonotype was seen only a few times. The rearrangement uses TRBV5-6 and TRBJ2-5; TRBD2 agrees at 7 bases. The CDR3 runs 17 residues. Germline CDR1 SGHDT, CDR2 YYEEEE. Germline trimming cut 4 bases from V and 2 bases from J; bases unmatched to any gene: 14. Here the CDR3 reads CASSSPMGRGSQETQYF. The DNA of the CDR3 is TGTGCCAGCAGCAGCCCTATGGGGCGGGGGTCTCAAGAGACCCAGTACTTC.

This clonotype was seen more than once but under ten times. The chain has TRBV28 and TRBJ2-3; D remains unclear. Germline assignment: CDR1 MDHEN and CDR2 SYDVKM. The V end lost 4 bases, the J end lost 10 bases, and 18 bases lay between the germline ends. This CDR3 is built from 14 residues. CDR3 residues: CASSSSYLGWAQYF. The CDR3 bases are TGTGCCAGCAGTTCCTCTTACCTAGGATGGGCGCAGTATTTT.

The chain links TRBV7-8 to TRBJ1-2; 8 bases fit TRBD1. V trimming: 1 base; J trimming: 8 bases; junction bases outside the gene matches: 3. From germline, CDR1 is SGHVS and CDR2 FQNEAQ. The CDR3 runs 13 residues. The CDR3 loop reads CASSLDRGDGYTF. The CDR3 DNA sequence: TGTGCCAGCAGCTTAGACAGGGGGGACGGCTACACCTTC.

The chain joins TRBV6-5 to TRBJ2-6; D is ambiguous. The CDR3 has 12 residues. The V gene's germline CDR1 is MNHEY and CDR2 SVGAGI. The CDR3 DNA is TGTGCGGCTGGCTCTGGGGCCAACGTCCTGACTTTC. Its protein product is CAAGSGANVLTF.

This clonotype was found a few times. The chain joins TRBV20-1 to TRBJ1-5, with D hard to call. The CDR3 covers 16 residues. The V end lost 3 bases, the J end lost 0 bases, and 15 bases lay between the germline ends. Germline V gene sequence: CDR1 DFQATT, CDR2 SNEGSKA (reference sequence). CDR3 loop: CSASSSAGISNQPQHF. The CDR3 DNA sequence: TGCAGTGCTAGTAGTTCCGCCGGTATTAGCAATCAGCCCCAGCATTTT.

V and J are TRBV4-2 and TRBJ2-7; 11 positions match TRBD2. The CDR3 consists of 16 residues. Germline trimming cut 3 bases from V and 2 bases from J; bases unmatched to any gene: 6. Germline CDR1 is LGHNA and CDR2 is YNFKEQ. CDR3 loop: CASSQASGGRPYEQYF. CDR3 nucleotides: TGTGCCAGCAGCCAGGCTAGCGGGGGGAGGCCCTACGAGCAGTACTTC.

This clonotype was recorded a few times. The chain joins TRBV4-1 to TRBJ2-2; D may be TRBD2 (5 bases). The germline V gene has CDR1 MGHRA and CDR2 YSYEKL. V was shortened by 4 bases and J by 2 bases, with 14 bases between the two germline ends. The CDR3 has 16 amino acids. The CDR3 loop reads CASSPFRAANTGELFF. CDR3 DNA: TGCGCCAGCAGCCCTTTCCGAGCGGCCAACACCGGGGAGCTGTTTTTT.

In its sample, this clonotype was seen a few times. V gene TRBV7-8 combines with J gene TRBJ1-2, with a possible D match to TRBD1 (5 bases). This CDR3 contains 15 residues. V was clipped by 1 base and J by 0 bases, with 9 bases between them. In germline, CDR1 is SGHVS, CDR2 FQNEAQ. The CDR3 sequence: CASSLGGWTNYGYTF. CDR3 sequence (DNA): TGTGCCAGCAGCTTAGGGGGCTGGACTAACTATGGCTACACCTTC.

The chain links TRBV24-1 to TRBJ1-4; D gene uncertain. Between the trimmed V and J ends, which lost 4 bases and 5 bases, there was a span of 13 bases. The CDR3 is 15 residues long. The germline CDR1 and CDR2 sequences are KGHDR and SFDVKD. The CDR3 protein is CATSDLPGRNEKLFF. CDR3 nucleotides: TGTGCCACCAGTGACCTACCGGGGAGGAATGAAAAACTGTTTTTT.

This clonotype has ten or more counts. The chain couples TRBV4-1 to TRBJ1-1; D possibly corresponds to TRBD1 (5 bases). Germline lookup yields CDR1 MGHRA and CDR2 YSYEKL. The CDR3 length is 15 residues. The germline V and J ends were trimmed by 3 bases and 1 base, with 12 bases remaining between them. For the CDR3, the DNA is TGCGCCAGCAGCCAGGGGCATAGTGGGAACACTGAAGCTTTCTTT. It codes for CASSQGHSGNTEAFF.

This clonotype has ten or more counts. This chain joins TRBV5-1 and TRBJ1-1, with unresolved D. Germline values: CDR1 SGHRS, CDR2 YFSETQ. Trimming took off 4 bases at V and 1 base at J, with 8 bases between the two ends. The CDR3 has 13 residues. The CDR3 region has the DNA TGCGCCAGCAGCGCGGACCCGAACACTGAAGCTTTCTTT. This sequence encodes CASSADPNTEAFF.

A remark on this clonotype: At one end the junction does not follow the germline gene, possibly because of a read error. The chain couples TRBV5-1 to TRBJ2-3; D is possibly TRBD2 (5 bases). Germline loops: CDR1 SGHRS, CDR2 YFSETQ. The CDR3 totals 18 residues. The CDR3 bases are TGCGCCAGCAGCTGGCCCCTCCGAGGGCGCGTGAGCACAGATACGCATTATTTT. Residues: CASSWPLRGRVSTDTHYF.

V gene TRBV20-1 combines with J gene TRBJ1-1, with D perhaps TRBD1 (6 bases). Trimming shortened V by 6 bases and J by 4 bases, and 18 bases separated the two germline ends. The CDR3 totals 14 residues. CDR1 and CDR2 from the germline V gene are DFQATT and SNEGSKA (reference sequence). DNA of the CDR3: TGCAGTGCGAAATCGGCGGGGGCCGGCACTGAAGCTTTCTTT. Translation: CSAKSAGAGTEAFF.

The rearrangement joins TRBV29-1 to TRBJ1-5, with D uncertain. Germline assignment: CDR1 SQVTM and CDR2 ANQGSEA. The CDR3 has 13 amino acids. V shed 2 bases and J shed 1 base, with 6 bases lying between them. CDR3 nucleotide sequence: TGCAGCGTTGAACTGGACAGCAATCAGCCCCAGCATTTT. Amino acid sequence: CSVELDSNQPQHF. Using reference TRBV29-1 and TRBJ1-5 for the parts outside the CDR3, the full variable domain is SAVISQKPSRDICQRGTSLTIQCQVDSQVTMMFWYRQQPGQSLTLIATANQGSEATYESGFVIDKFPISRPNLTFSTLTVSNMSPEDSSIYLCSVELDSNQPQHFGDGTRLSIL.

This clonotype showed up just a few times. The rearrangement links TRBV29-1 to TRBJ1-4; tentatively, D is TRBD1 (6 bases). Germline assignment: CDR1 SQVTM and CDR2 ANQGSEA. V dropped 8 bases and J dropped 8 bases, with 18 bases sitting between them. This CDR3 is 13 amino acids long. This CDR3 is CSMTQGHREKLFF. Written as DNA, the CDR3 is TGCAGCATGACCCAGGGACACCGGGAAAAACTGTTTTTT. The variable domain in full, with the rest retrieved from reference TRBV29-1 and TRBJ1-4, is SAVISQKPSRDICQRGTSLTIQCQVDSQVTMMFWYRQQPGQSLTLIATANQGSEATYESGFVIDKFPISRPNLTFSTLTVSNMSPEDSSIYLCSMTQGHREKLFFGSGTQLSVL.

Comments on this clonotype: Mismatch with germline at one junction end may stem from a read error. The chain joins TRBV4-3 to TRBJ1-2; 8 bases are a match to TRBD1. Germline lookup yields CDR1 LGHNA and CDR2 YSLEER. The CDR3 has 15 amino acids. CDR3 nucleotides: TGCGCCAGCAGCCATCACGGACAGGGAGGCTATCGCTACACCTTC. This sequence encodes CASSHHGQGGYRYTF.

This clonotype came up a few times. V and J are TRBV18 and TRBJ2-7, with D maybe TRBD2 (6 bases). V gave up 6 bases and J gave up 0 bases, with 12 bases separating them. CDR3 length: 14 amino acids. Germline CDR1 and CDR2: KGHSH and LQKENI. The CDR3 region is CASSPDGSSYEQYV. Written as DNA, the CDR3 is TGTGCCAGCTCTCCGGACGGGAGCTCCTACGAGCAGTACGTC.

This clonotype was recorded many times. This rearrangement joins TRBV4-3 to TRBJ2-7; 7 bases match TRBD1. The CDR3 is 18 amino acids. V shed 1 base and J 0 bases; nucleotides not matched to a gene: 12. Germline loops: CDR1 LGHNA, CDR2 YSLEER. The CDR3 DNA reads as TGCGCCAGCAGCCAAGCTGAATTGGGGACAGCAAGCTCCTACGAGCAGTACTTC. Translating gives CASSQAELGTASSYEQYF.

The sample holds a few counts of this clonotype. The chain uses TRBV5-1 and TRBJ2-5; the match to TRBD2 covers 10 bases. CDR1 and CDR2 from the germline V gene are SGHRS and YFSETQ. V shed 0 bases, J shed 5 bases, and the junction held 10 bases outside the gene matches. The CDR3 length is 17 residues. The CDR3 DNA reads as TGCGCCAGCAGCTTGGGCCTAGCGGGGGCTTCGGGGGAGACCCAGTACTTC. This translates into CASSLGLAGASGETQYF.